These 18 T cell receptor beta chains originate from one sample sequenced in a study of cytomegalovirus exposure and HLA in healthy donors. The PCR employed 60 Vbeta primers together with 13 Jbeta primers. TCRdb's copy holds only in-frame clones and misses some; the assay was immunoSEQ multiplex PCR. Of about 140,000 clones listed, approximately 78% are singletons. The material sequenced was PBMCs. The receptor source for this set is a woman aged 35 to 49 in good health and CMV-seropositive.

With respect to this clone: Compared with germline, one end of the junction differs, possibly owing to a read error. The V gene is TRBV7-7, the J gene TRBJ2-5, with 7 positions matching TRBD1. The CDR3 spans 13 residues. Germline lookup yields CDR1 SSHAT and CDR2 FNYEAQ (reference sequence). The CDR3 loop is CASSLDREETQYF. In DNA, the CDR3 is TGTGCTAGCAGCCTCGACAGGGAAGAGACCCAGTACTTC.

The chain is built from TRBV14 and TRBJ2-5; D uncertain. Trimming stripped 1 base from V and 4 bases from J, with 7 bases between. This CDR3 spans 13 amino acids. Germline V gene sequence: CDR1 SGHDN, CDR2 FVKESK. CDR3 coding DNA: TGTGCCAGCAGCCAAGGCAGTATAGAGACCCAGTACTTC. Protein product: CASSQGSIETQYF.

This clone was counted between two and nine times. V gene TRBV7-3 combines with J gene TRBJ1-5; no clear D gene. This CDR3 contains 13 residues. The germline CDR1 and CDR2 sequences are SGHTA and FQGTGA. The V gene lost 3 bases and the J gene lost 8 bases, with 11 bases spanning the gap. The CDR3 loop reads CASSFGVGEPQHF. The CDR3 DNA reads as TGTGCCAGCAGCTTTGGGGTCGGGGAGCCCCAGCATTTT.

The chain joins TRBV5-1 to TRBJ2-7; D is ambiguous. The ends were cut back, 4 bases at V and 0 bases at J, with 11 bases in the middle. Germline V CDR1 and CDR2: SGHRS, YFSETQ. The CDR3 length is 14 residues. The DNA for the CDR3 is TGCGCCAGCAGCCTGGACGCGAGCTCCTACGAGCAGTACTTC. This encodes CASSLDASSYEQYF.

The chain joins TRBV7-9 to TRBJ2-7, with D possibly TRBD2 on 5 matching bases. Looked up from germline, CDR1 is SEHNR and CDR2 is FQNEAQ (reference sequence). CDR3 length equals 13 residues. V was cut by 5 bases and J by 7 bases, with 15 bases left in between. CDR3 DNA sequence: TGTGCCAGCAGCACCGGACTCGGGGTGGAGCAGTACTTC. Its protein is CASSTGLGVEQYF.

This clone showed up many times. The J gene is TRBJ1-5, the V gene TRBV18, with TRBD1 as a possible D gene (6 bases). CDR1 KGHSH and CDR2 LQKENI come from the germline V gene. This CDR3 contains 16 residues. V was pared by 2 bases and J by 4 bases, with 15 bases between. This CDR3 is CASSPSRAGVNQPQHF. The CDR3 region has the DNA TGTGCCAGCTCACCATCTCGGGCAGGGGTAAATCAGCCCCAGCATTTT. Full variable domain (rest looked up from reference TRBV18 and TRBJ1-5): NAGVMQNPRHLVRRRGQEARLRCSPMKGHSHVYWYRQLPEEGLKFMVYLQKENIIDESGMPKERFSAEFPKEGPSILRIQQVVRGDSAAYFCASSPSRAGVNQPQHFGDGTRLSIL.

This clone is a singleton in its sample. The chain couples TRBV28 to TRBJ2-3; 9 positions match TRBD2. The CDR3 spans 15 residues. The junction had 5 bases not matched to a gene; V was cut back by 5 bases and J by 2 bases. Germline V gives CDR1 MDHEN, CDR2 SYDVKM. The chain's CDR3 is CASSQAGGHTDTQYF. The CDR3, as DNA: TGTGCCAGCAGTCAAGCGGGGGGCCACACAGATACGCAGTATTTT.

Details on this clone: In the same sample, other DNA sequences code for this CDR3. The genes are TRBV5-1 and TRBJ2-3; TRBD1 aligns across 9 bases. The CDR3 spans 16 residues. Germline lookup yields CDR1 SGHRS and CDR2 YFSETQ. V lost 3 bases, J lost 6 bases, and 11 bases stayed unmatched. CDR3 sequence: CASSSRMGQGTDTQYF. The CDR3 DNA sequence: TGCGCCAGCAGCTCCCGAATGGGACAGGGAACCGATACGCAGTATTTT. Full variable domain (missing parts from reference TRBV5-1 and TRBJ2-3): KAGVTQTPRYLIKTRGQQVTLSCSPISGHRSVSWYQQTPGQGLQFLFEYFSETQRNKGNFPGRFSGRQFSNSRSEMNVSTLELGDSALYLCASSSRMGQGTDTQYFGPGTRLTVL.

The J gene is TRBJ2-3, the V gene TRBV5-1; D is perhaps TRBD2 (5 bases). Germline V gene lookup returns CDR1 SGHRS and CDR2 YFSETQ. Deletions cut 4 bases from V and 0 bases from J, with 12 bases between. The CDR3 runs 15 residues. CDR3 bases: TGCGCCAGCAGCGCAAGCGGAGGCAGCACAGATACGCAGTATTTT. Its translation is CASSASGGSTDTQYF.

The chain is built from TRBV5-1 and TRBJ2-1; 10 bases fit TRBD2. There are 16 residues in the CDR3. Germline CDR1 is SGHRS and CDR2 is YFSETQ. Unmatched junction bases numbered 9, after V lost 1 base and J lost 8 bases. In nucleotides, the CDR3 is TGCGCCAGCAGCTTGCTGGCTAGCGGGGGAGCGGATGAGCAGTTCTTC. Protein sequence: CASSLLASGGADEQFF.

The chain recombines TRBV27 with TRBJ1-6; possibly TRBD1 for D (6 bases). V lost 3 bases and J lost 10, with 7 bases in between. This CDR3 contains 12 residues. Germline-derived CDR1 and CDR2 are MNHEY and SMNVEV (reference sequence). CDR3 nucleotides: TGTGCCAGCAGTTTCAGGGGATCACCCCTCCACTTT. This gives the protein CASSFRGSPLHF.

The rearrangement uses TRBV18 and TRBJ2-2, with 8 positions matching TRBD2. This CDR3 is 15 amino acids long. The J segment lost 5 bases and the V segment lost 0 bases, leaving 2 bases of the junction unmatched. The germline CDR1 and CDR2 sequences are KGHSH and LQKENI. The CDR3 DNA is TGTGCCAGCTCACCACCGTCGGGAGGGACCGGGGAGCTGTTTTTT. The encoded protein is CASSPPSGGTGELFF.

By sample share, this clone is medium-sized. The rearrangement links TRBV10-3 to TRBJ2-6; D is unclear. This CDR3 region has 14 residues. Trimming stripped 3 bases from V and 0 bases from J, with 3 bases between. The V gene's germline CDR1 is ENHRY and CDR2 SYGVKD. The CDR3 spells CAISDSSGANVLTF. The DNA for the CDR3 is TGTGCCATCAGTGACAGCTCTGGGGCCAACGTCCTGACTTTC.

The chain employs TRBV5-1 and TRBJ2-1; 9 bases fit TRBD1. The CDR3 loop spans 16 amino acids. Germline CDR1 SGHRS, CDR2 YFSETQ. V trimming: 0 bases; J trimming: 8 bases; junction bases outside the gene matches: 9. CDR3 residues: CASSLEPGQGRHEQFF. The DNA of the CDR3 is TGCGCCAGCAGCTTGGAACCCGGACAGGGGAGGCATGAGCAGTTCTTC.

The gene calls are TRBV6-8 and TRBJ1-1; D remains unclear. The ends were cut back, 2 bases at V and 6 bases at J, with 7 bases in the middle. The CDR3 contains 12 residues. Germline-derived CDR1 and CDR2 are MNHGY and SAAAGT. The chain's CDR3 is CASSYPNPEAFF. The DNA for the CDR3 is TGTGCCAGCAGTTACCCTAACCCTGAAGCTTTCTTT.

The gene calls are TRBV28 and TRBJ1-5; the match to TRBD1 covers 7 bases. V was pared by 5 bases and J by 1 base, with 5 bases of the junction left unmatched. The CDR3 sequence is 15 residues long. Germline assignment: CDR1 MDHEN and CDR2 SYDVKM. The CDR3 here is CASSPPTGSNQPQHF. The DNA of the CDR3 is TGTGCCAGCAGTCCTCCGACAGGGAGCAATCAGCCCCAGCATTTT.

V gene TRBV5-1 combines with J gene TRBJ2-3, with 8 bases lining up with TRBD2. Germline values: CDR1 SGHRS, CDR2 YFSETQ. V was clipped by 4 bases and J by 4 bases; unmatched bases: 11. The CDR3 runs 16 residues. The CDR3 sequence is CASSPTSAGAADTQYF. DNA of the CDR3: TGCGCCAGCAGCCCCACTTCAGCGGGGGCTGCAGATACGCAGTATTTT.

This clone was detected a few times. The genes are TRBV10-1 and TRBJ1-4; D is ambiguous. From germline, CDR1 is WNHNN and CDR2 SYGVQD (reference sequence). The CDR3 consists of 14 residues. V was clipped by 8 bases and J by 8 bases, with 18 bases between them. The CDR3 spells CASRALRNEEKLFF. In DNA, the CDR3 is TGCGCCAGCCGTGCGCTGAGGAACGAAGAAAAACTGTTTTTT.